This entry concerns a single TCR beta chain. TCRdb redid the calling of the RT-PCR reads with MiXCR, one entry per CDR3 protein. This sample yields some 500,000 distinct CDR3 sequences, of which roughly 13% are seen a single time; over 10% belongs to the top ten. This sample is drawn from a study of response to subunit inactivated influenza vaccine. The CDR3 is 14 residues long. The germline gives CDR1 MNHEY, CDR2 SVGEGT. V was clipped by 5 bases and J by 6 bases; unmatched bases: 6. The clonotype comes from a man aged 45-65 years who received an inactivated influenza vaccine. Specimen: PBMCs from blood, collected 40 to 50 days after vaccination. V is TRBV6-2 or TRBV6-3 and J is TRBJ2-1; 8 bases line up with TRBD2. The CDR3 coding sequence is TGTGCCAGCAGTCCCCGGGAGGGCCGCAATGAGCAGTTCTTC. Its protein product is CASSPREGRNEQFF.